The 21 T cell receptor beta chains reported below all come from one sample, sequenced in a study of T cells in Graves' hyperthyroidism and ophthalmopathy. The CDR3 regions of TCR beta were amplified from RNA transcripts. The HTBI primer set served for first-round RT-PCR of the TCR CDR3. In TCRdb, the multiplex PCR reads were re-called with MiXCR into one record per CDR3 protein. The data contain almost 600,000 distinct CDR3 sequences, 46% of them singletons. The sequenced material came from peripheral blood or thyroid tissue (not recorded which). These receptors were taken from a woman aged 18-29 years with Graves' hyperthyroidism.

This clonotype was counted only a few times. V is TRBV12-5 and J is TRBJ1-6; D gene uncertain. The CDR3 is 21 amino acids. V lost 0 bases and J 8 bases, leaving 29 bases between the germline ends. The germline V gene encodes CDR1 LGHNT and CDR2 FRNRAP. Here the CDR3 DNA reads TGTGCTAGTGGTTTGGTACCTGCAATCGGGCAGATTTCTTATATGCATTCACCCCTCCACTTT. Translated: CASGLVPAIGQISYMHSPLHF.

The chain uses TRBV29-1 and TRBJ2-7; TRBD1 matches at 7 bases. Germline loops: CDR1 SQVTM, CDR2 ANQGSEA. The V and J ends lost 8 bases and 3 bases, in that order; junction bases with no gene match: 7. The CDR3 is made up of 12 amino acids. The chain's CDR3 is CSLTGAYYEQYF. In DNA form, the CDR3 reads TGCAGCTTAACAGGGGCGTACTACGAGCAGTACTTC.

This clonotype was observed at least ten times. This chain connects TRBV5-6 to TRBJ1-4, with 9 nucleotides matching TRBD1. This CDR3 is built from 14 residues. V lost 4 bases, J lost 6 bases, and 4 bases stayed unmatched. Per the germline V gene, CDR1 is SGHDT and CDR2 is YYEEEE. CDR3 in DNA: TGTGCCAGCAGCACCGGGACAGGGCATGAAAAACTGTTTTTT. This translates into CASSTGTGHEKLFF.

The chain links TRBV20-1 to TRBJ2-5; 7 nucleotides match TRBD1. Per the germline V gene, CDR1 is DFQATT and CDR2 is SNEGSKA (reference sequence). CDR3 length: 14 residues. Germline trimming cut 4 bases from V and 9 bases from J; bases unmatched to any gene: 14. The CDR3 region is CSANRGSGNQPQYF. DNA of the CDR3: TGCAGTGCTAACAGGGGCTCTGGGAATCAGCCCCAGTACTTC.

There are many counts of this clonotype. The V call is TRBV10-3, the J call TRBJ2-2, with 7 bases matching TRBD2. V lost 6 bases, J lost 6 bases, and 13 bases stayed unmatched. The length of the CDR3 is 16 residues. Germline assignment: CDR1 ENHRY and CDR2 SYGVKD. The CDR3 DNA reads TGTGCCATCAGAGAGGGGACGACAGCGGGATCCGGGGAGCTGTTTTTT. Translating it yields CAIREGTTAGSGELFF.

This clonotype was seen ten or more times. The chain is built from TRBV29-1 and TRBJ1-2, with D possibly matching TRBD1 (6 bases). The V and J ends lost 2 bases and 8 bases respectively, with 15 bases between them. The CDR3 totals 13 residues. CDR1 is SQVTM and CDR2 is ANQGSEA in the germline V gene. DNA of the CDR3: TGCAGCGTTGAAATCACGGGGGGGCAGGGCTACACCTTC. This translates into CSVEITGGQGYTF. The full variable domain, its missing parts supplied by reference TRBV29-1 and TRBJ1-2, is SAVISQKPSRDICQRGTSLTIQCQVDSQVTMMFWYRQQPGQSLTLIATANQGSEATYESGFVIDKFPISRPNLTFSTLTVSNMSPEDSSIYLCSVEITGGQGYTFGSGTRLTVV.

This clonotype has a count of ten or more. V and J are TRBV7-2 and TRBJ2-7, with a possible D match to TRBD2 (6 bases). The CDR3 loop spans 16 amino acids. Trimming took 4 bases from V and 2 from J, leaving 18 bases between them. The V gene's germline CDR1 is SGHTA and CDR2 FQGNSA. The DNA for the CDR3 is TGTGCCAGCAGCTATCAGGGTGGGGGGACCCCCTACGAGCAGTACTTC. It specifies CASSYQGGGTPYEQYF.

The chain recombines TRBV5-1 with TRBJ2-2; the match to TRBD1 covers 9 bases. The CDR3 sequence is 15 residues long. V lost 4 bases, J lost 7 bases, and 8 bases stayed unmatched. CDR1 is SGHRS and CDR2 is YFSETQ in the germline V gene. The CDR3 loop reads CASSDGQGFGGELFF. The CDR3 DNA follows: TGCGCCAGCAGCGACGGACAGGGGTTTGGCGGGGAGCTGTTTTTT.

The rearrangement joins TRBV20-1 to TRBJ2-7; 7 bases map to TRBD1. J lost 0 bases, V lost 3 bases, and 2 bases had no gene match. This CDR3 has 13 residues. Germline V gene sequence: CDR1 DFQATT, CDR2 SNEGSKA (reference sequence). The CDR3 protein is CSASDRDSYEQYF. For the CDR3, the DNA is TGCAGTGCTAGTGACAGGGACTCCTACGAGCAGTACTTC.

This clonotype showed up just once. A much larger clonotype is one base distant, so this may be a read error. The chain carries TRBV2 and TRBJ2-7; 10 bases are shared with TRBD1. CDR1 is SNHLY, CDR2 FYNNEI, per germline. With V trimmed by 7 bases and J by 3 bases, 6 bases remained unmatched. The CDR3 covers 14 residues. In DNA, the CDR3 is TGTGCCAGCACTCGGACAGGGGGAGACTACGAGCAGTACTTC. It yields the protein CASTRTGGDYEQYF. The whole variable domain, remainder taken from reference TRBV2 and TRBJ2-7, is EPEVTQTPSHQVTQMGQEVILRCVPISNHLYFYWYRQILGQKVEFLVSFYNNEISEKSEIFDDQFSVERPDGSNFTLKIRSTKLEDSAMYFCASTRTGGDYEQYFGPGTRLTVT.

The sample holds many counts of this clonotype. The chain uses TRBV27 and TRBJ1-2, with TRBD1 identical over 7 bases. The CDR3 loop spans 12 amino acids. V gave up 4 bases and J gave up 8 bases; unmatched junction bases: 4. Germline V gives CDR1 MNHEY, CDR2 SMNVEV (reference sequence). This chain's CDR3 is CASSSGGQGYTF. The CDR3 DNA reads as TGTGCCAGCAGTTCAGGGGGTCAGGGCTACACCTTC.

The chain recombines TRBV7-9 with TRBJ1-6, with TRBD1 matching 7 bases. The V segment lost 5 bases and the J segment 6 bases; nucleotides outside the gene matches: 7. CDR1 is SEHNR, CDR2 FQNEAQ, per germline (reference sequence). This CDR3 is built from 15 residues. CDR3 sequence (DNA): TGTGCCAGCAGCCACGGGTACAGGGGTAATTCACCCCTCCACTTT. Protein product: CASSHGYRGNSPLHF.

For the CDR3, the DNA is TGCAGTGCTACTAGACTAGGCATAGATACGCAGTATTTT. Protein product: CSATRLGIDTQYF. The genes are TRBV20-1 and TRBJ2-3; possibly TRBD2 for D (6 bases). Trimming removed 4 bases from V and 5 bases from J, with 13 bases in between. This CDR3 has 13 residues. The germline V gene encodes CDR1 DFQATT and CDR2 SNEGSKA (reference sequence).

For this clonotype: A much larger clone lies a single base off, so this may be a read error. The CDR3 does not close with the conserved phenylalanine or tryptophan, likely indicating a read error. The rearrangement links TRBV4-1 to TRBJ2-7, with TRBD2 as a possible D gene (5 bases). This CDR3 spans 16 amino acids. Germline CDR1 is MGHRA and CDR2 is YSYEKL. Deletions cut 2 bases from V and 3 bases from J, with 17 bases between. In DNA form, the CDR3 reads TGCGCCAGCAGCCAACCGCCGGGGAGTAAGGGCTACGAGCAGTACCTC. Protein: CASSQPPGSKGYEQYL.

This clonotype was recorded many times. The rearrangement uses TRBV19 and TRBJ1-1, with unresolved D. CDR1 is LNHDA, CDR2 SQIVND, per germline (reference sequence). Trimming took 3 bases from V and 0 from J, leaving 8 bases between them. There are 14 residues in the CDR3. CDR3 DNA sequence: TGTGCCAGTAGTATTTCCCACCTGAACACTGAAGCTTTCTTT. This codes for CASSISHLNTEAFF.

As concerns this clonotype: The junction shows a germline mismatch at one end, possibly a read error. The chain links TRBV5-5 to TRBJ1-2; D possibly corresponds to TRBD1 (5 bases). The germline V gene encodes CDR1 SGHKS and CDR2 YYEKEE (reference sequence). The CDR3 has 14 amino acids. For the CDR3, the DNA is TGCGCCAGCAGCCAAGTGGGGGGAGACTATGACTACACCTTC. It encodes CASSQVGGDYDYTF. The whole variable domain, remainder taken from reference TRBV5-5 and TRBJ1-2, is DAGVTQSPTHLIKTRGQQVTLRCSPISGHKSVSWYQQVLGQGPQFIFQYYEKEERGRGNFPDRFSARQFPNYSSELNVNALLLGDSALYLCASSQVGGDYDYTFGSGTRLTVV.

This clonotype was seen ten or more times. This chain connects TRBV10-3 to TRBJ2-7; 11 bases are a match to TRBD2. CDR3 length equals 18 residues. Germline V CDR1 and CDR2: ENHRY, SYGVKD. V was pared by 2 bases and J by 3 bases, with 12 bases of the junction left unmatched. The CDR3: CAISEPGSGRANLYEQYF. The DNA of the CDR3 is TGTGCCATCAGTGAGCCGGGTAGCGGGAGGGCCAACCTCTACGAGCAGTACTTC.

The rearrangement joins TRBV20-1 to TRBJ1-6; 9 nucleotides line up with TRBD1. Germline CDR1 and CDR2: DFQATT and SNEGSKA (reference sequence). The CDR3 totals 16 residues. The ends lost 5 bases at V and 5 bases at J; junction bases unmatched: 10. The CDR3 nucleotides are TGCAGTGCTTGGGGTAGCGGGACAGGGAATAATTCACCCCTCCACTTT. This gives the protein CSAWGSGTGNNSPLHF.

This clonotype was recorded once. The chain carries TRBV7-8 and TRBJ2-2; 10 bases align to TRBD1. CDR1 is SGHVS and CDR2 is FQNEAQ in the germline V gene. V was clipped by 0 bases and J by 0 bases; unmatched bases: 4. The CDR3 is 18 residues long. DNA for the CDR3: TGTGCCAGCAGCTTAGCGACAGGACAGGGGGCGAACACCGGGGAGCTGTTTTTT. Amino acid sequence: CASSLATGQGANTGELFF.

This clonotype was seen at least ten times. The chain couples TRBV29-1 to TRBJ2-7, with D possibly matching TRBD2 (6 bases). Per germline, CDR1 SQVTM and CDR2 ANQGSEA. The CDR3 contains 15 residues. V was shortened by 2 bases and J by 0 bases, with 14 bases between the two germline ends. The CDR3 here is CSVEWDFSGSYEQYF. DNA of the CDR3: TGCAGCGTTGAATGGGACTTCTCCGGCTCCTACGAGCAGTACTTC.

With respect to this clonotype: At one end the junction does not follow the germline gene, possibly because of a read error. The J gene is TRBJ2-7, the V gene TRBV2; possibly TRBD2 for D (5 bases). Germline-derived CDR1 and CDR2 are SNHLY and FYNNEI. This CDR3 contains 13 residues. CDR3: CASLKGNTGELYF. The CDR3 coding sequence is TGTGCCAGCCTGAAGGGAAACACCGGGGAGCTGTACTTC. The variable domain in full, with the rest retrieved from reference TRBV2 and TRBJ2-7, is EPEVTQTPSHQVTQMGQEVILRCVPISNHLYFYWYRQILGQKVEFLVSFYNNEISEKSEIFDDQFSVERPDGSNFTLKIRSTKLEDSAMYFCASLKGNTGELYFGPGTRLTVT.